Ten or more counts support the clone carrying this T cell receptor beta chain. Its matching antigen is unknown. Each donor who had ophthalmopathy showed moderate-to-severe activity, a CAS of ≥3, a NOSPECS of ≥4, and a duration under 3 months. Lactation, pregnancy, uncontrolled infections and other autoimmune diseases were all grounds for excluding patients. This entry belongs to a study of Graves' ophthalmopathy and Graves' hyperthyroidism. Broader study findings: Clonotypes were expanded in thyroid at above 0.001 frequency, and most also appeared in blood.

RNA transcripts provided the template for amplifying TCR beta CDR3 regions. The first-round RT-PCR employed HTBI primers together with the Qiagen OneStep RT-PCR kit. A multiplex PCR was then performed as the second round. TCRdb ran MiXCR on the multiplex PCR reads and lists one entry per CDR3 protein. The repertoire holds 650,000 to 800,000 distinct CDR3 sequences, roughly 41% seen once, with more than 3% in the top ten. The CDR3 consists of 16 residues. Looked up from germline, CDR1 is LNHDA and CDR2 is SQIVND (reference sequence). Trimming at V came to 2 bases and at J to 6 bases, leaving 4 bases not matched to a gene.

What was sequenced was peripheral blood. The V call is TRBV19, the J call TRBJ1-6, with TRBD1 matching 10 bases. This receptor was identified in an adult man with Graves' ophthalmopathy. CDR3: CASSITGTGVNSPLHF. The CDR3 coding sequence is TGTGCCAGTAGTATAACCGGGACAGGGGTTAATTCACCCCTCCACTTT.